This entry lists 22 T cell receptor beta chains sequenced from one sample in a study of T cell responses to AZD1222 COVID-19 vaccine (dated by TCRdb to about 2021). To prepare the library, the immunoSEQ multiplex PCR assay was applied. The clones in this table, taken by TCRdb from immuneACCESS, are in-frame only. Not every clone is retained; where verified, under half of the shortfall comes from an unresolved V gene, and the cause of the rest is unknown. The sample has under 130,000 clones on record, 70% to 90% of them singletons. About 9.1% of the sample is held by the ten biggest clonotypes. The time point tag for this specimen amounts to: baseline before first vaccination. Sequencing used peripheral blood, obtained on day 0 of AZD1222 vaccination. The receptor source for this set is an adult in good health.

This clone was observed once. The rearrangement uses TRBV19 and TRBJ1-1; D is perhaps TRBD1 (5 bases). Trimming took 1 base from V and 2 from J, leaving 8 bases between them. The germline V gene has CDR1 LNHDA and CDR2 SQIVND (reference sequence). The CDR3 runs 14 residues. The CDR3 DNA sequence: TGTGCCAGTAGTATAGGGGGGGTCAACACTGAAGCTTTCTTT. The encoded protein is CASSIGGVNTEAFF. The whole variable domain, remainder taken from reference TRBV19 and TRBJ1-1, is DGGITQSPKYLFRKEGQNVTLSCEQNLNHDAMYWYRQDPGQGLRLIYYSQIVNDFQKGDIAEGYSVSREKKESFPLTVTSAQKNPTAFYLCASSIGGVNTEAFFGQGTRLTVV.

The chain is built from TRBV7-3 and TRBJ2-1; TRBD2 agrees at 8 bases. Germline CDR1 and CDR2: SGHTA and FQGTGA. Germline trimming cut 3 bases from V and 7 bases from J; bases unmatched to any gene: 8. The CDR3 runs to 15 residues. The CDR3 DNA is TGTGCCAGCAGCTTGAGCGGGAGTTCGAGAAATGAGCAGTTCTTC. It is translated as CASSLSGSSRNEQFF.

The chain couples TRBV5-5 to TRBJ2-7; D gene uncertain. Germline CDR1 SGHKS, CDR2 YYEKEE (reference sequence). The CDR3 has 13 amino acids. Trimming took 4 bases from V and 1 from J, leaving 9 bases between them. This CDR3 is CASSRPPSYEQYF. For the CDR3, the DNA is TGTGCCAGCAGCCGACCCCCTTCCTACGAGCAGTACTTC.

The chain recombines TRBV7-2 with TRBJ1-2; 9 nucleotides line up with TRBD1. Per germline, CDR1 SGHTA and CDR2 FQGNSA. This CDR3 comprises 13 residues. Trimming cost V 8 bases and J 6 bases; bases outside gene matches: 7. The CDR3 nucleotides read TGTGCCAGCGGGTATGACAGGGGGAATGGCTACACCTTC. Protein product: CASGYDRGNGYTF.

The J gene is TRBJ2-1, the V gene TRBV28; 13 positions agree with TRBD2. V was pared by 8 bases and J by 8 bases, with 12 bases of the junction left unmatched. In germline, CDR1 is MDHEN, CDR2 SYDVKM. CDR3 size: 16 residues. Here the CDR3 DNA reads TGTGCCAGCGGACCAGCGGGACTAGCGGGAAGGTATGAGCAGTTCTTC. Protein: CASGPAGLAGRYEQFF.

The chain recombines TRBV21-1 with TRBJ1-5. TRBV21-1 has pseudogene status. The CDR3 covers 15 residues. As DNA, the CDR3 is TGTGCCAGCCCCCAGGTTAGTATAGGGAATCAGCCCCAGCATTTT. Protein product: CASPQVSIGNQPQHF.

V and J are TRBV6-6 and TRBJ2-3; 16 bases agree with TRBD2. Germline values: CDR1 MNHNY, CDR2 SVGAGI (reference sequence). V dropped 6 bases and J dropped 4; count of bases not matched to a gene: 4. The CDR3 contains 16 residues. CDR3 in DNA: TGTGCCAGCAGGGGACTAGCGGGAGGGCCGGCAGATACGCAGTATTTT. It yields the protein CASRGLAGGPADTQYF.

The chain uses TRBV12-2 and TRBJ2-7; the D call in the table, TRBD1, was not verified against the DNA. TRBV12-2 is a listed pseudogene. The CDR3 spans 12 residues. This CDR3 reads CAGVQGGHEQYF. The CDR3 coding sequence is TGTGCAGGGGTTCAGGGGGGCCACGAGCAGTACTTC.

The genes are TRBV12-3 or TRBV12-4 and TRBJ1-2; tentative D call: TRBD1 (6 bases). V was shortened by 5 bases and J by 4 bases, with 8 bases between the two germline ends. The CDR3 is made up of 12 amino acids. The CDR3 DNA reads TGTGCCAGCAGTGAACAGGGCTATGGCTACACCTTC. Its protein product is CASSEQGYGYTF.

The chain couples TRBV28 to TRBJ1-5; TRBD1 might be the D (6 bases). The CDR3 totals 17 residues. The V gene lost 1 base and the J gene lost 2 bases, with 15 bases spanning the gap. The germline gives CDR1 MDHEN, CDR2 SYDVKM. Here the CDR3 reads CASSLFIRRTGNQPQHF. In DNA, the CDR3 is TGTGCCAGCAGTTTATTTATCCGCAGGACAGGCAATCAGCCCCAGCATTTT. Drawing the rest from reference TRBV28 and TRBJ1-5, the complete variable domain is DVKVTQSSRYLVKRTGEKVFLECVQDMDHENMFWYRQDPGLGLRLIYFSYDVKMKEKGDIPEGYSVSREKKERFSLILESASTNQTSMYLCASSLFIRRTGNQPQHFGDGTRLSIL.

The V call is TRBV24-1, the J call TRBJ2-5; TRBD2 matches at 9 bases. The V segment lost 0 bases and the J segment 5 bases; nucleotides outside the gene matches: 9. Per germline, CDR1 KGHDR and CDR2 SFDVKD. This CDR3 contains 17 residues. CDR3 nucleotides: TGTGCCACCAGTGATTTGGGCCAGGGACTAGCCGGGGAGACCCAGTACTTC. This gives the protein CATSDLGQGLAGETQYF.

The V and J genes are TRBV10-3 and TRBJ2-1; TRBD1 aligns across 8 bases. From germline, CDR1 is ENHRY and CDR2 SYGVKD. J lost 6 bases, V lost 2 bases, and 9 bases had no gene match. The CDR3 extends over 16 amino acids. The CDR3: CAISEGLRDRTNEQFF. In DNA form, the CDR3 reads TGTGCCATCAGTGAGGGACTTCGGGACAGGACCAATGAGCAGTTCTTC.

In DNA form, the CDR3 reads TGTGCCAGCAGCTTAGATCCAACTACAACTAATGAAAAACTGTTTTTT. Protein product: CASSLDPTTTNEKLFF. The genes are TRBV7-6 and TRBJ1-4, with D hard to call. Germline-derived CDR1 and CDR2 are SGHVS and FNYEAQ. Deletions cut 1 base from V and 0 bases from J, with 9 bases between. The CDR3 sequence is 16 residues long. Based on the CDR3 plus reference TRBV7-6 and TRBJ1-4, the full variable domain is GAGVSQSPRYKVTKRGQDVALRCDPISGHVSLYWYRQALGQGPEFLTYFNYEAQQDKSGLPNDRFSAERPEGSISTLTIQRTEQRDSAMYRCASSLDPTTTNEKLFFGSGTQLSVL.

V and J are TRBV12-3 or TRBV12-4 and TRBJ2-5; 7 bases map to TRBD1. V gave up 6 bases and J gave up 5 bases; unmatched junction bases: 3. The CDR3 loop spans 12 amino acids. The CDR3, as DNA: TGTGCCAGCAGCCTACAGGGGGAGACCCAGTACTTC. Translation: CASSLQGETQYF.

This clone was found once. V is TRBV27 and J is TRBJ1-3, with D possibly TRBD1 on 6 matching bases. The CDR3 spans 16 residues. Germline assignment: CDR1 MNHEY and CDR2 SMNVEV (reference sequence). The ends were cut back, 6 bases at V and 2 bases at J, with 17 bases in the middle. The CDR3 reads CASRLTGLGTGNTIYF. CDR3 nucleotide sequence: TGTGCCAGCAGACTTACAGGGCTTGGGACTGGAAACACCATATATTTT.

CDR3 region: CASSLQGVTIYF. The CDR3 nucleotides are TGTGCCAGCAGTCTACAGGGCGTCACCATATATTTT. The chain is built from TRBV12-3 or TRBV12-4 and TRBJ1-3; a possible D gene is TRBD1 (6 bases). This CDR3 has 12 amino acids. V was cut by 5 bases and J by 9 bases, with 11 bases left in between.

This rearrangement joins TRBV5-1 to TRBJ2-3; 8 bases match TRBD2. Germline V CDR1 and CDR2: SGHRS, YFSETQ. The CDR3 is 14 amino acids. V dropped 3 bases and J dropped 4; count of bases not matched to a gene: 4. The CDR3 region has the DNA TGCGCCAGCAGCTCCAGCGGGAGTGCAGATACGCAGTATTTT. It translates to CASSSSGSADTQYF.

This chain uses TRBV19 with TRBJ1-1, with 9 nucleotides matching TRBD1. Losses at the gene ends were 3 bases for V and 5 bases for J; bases not matched to a gene: 7. This CDR3 is 15 amino acids long. Germline assignment: CDR1 LNHDA and CDR2 SQIVND (reference sequence). This CDR3 reads CASSIETGGWTEAFF. In DNA form, the CDR3 reads TGTGCCAGTAGTATCGAGACAGGGGGGTGGACTGAAGCTTTCTTT.

The chain carries TRBV19 and TRBJ2-1; TRBD2 agrees at 7 bases. The CDR3 contains 16 residues. Trimming at V came to 2 bases and at J to 2 bases, leaving 6 bases not matched to a gene. Germline V lookup: CDR1 LNHDA, CDR2 SQIVND (reference sequence). The CDR3 loop reads CASSILAGPTYNEQFF. For the CDR3, the DNA is TGTGCCAGTAGTATATTAGCGGGCCCTACCTACAATGAGCAGTTCTTC.

The chain has TRBV5-1 and TRBJ1-4; TRBD1 might be the D (6 bases). CDR1 is SGHRS, CDR2 YFSETQ, per germline. Trimming left V 4 bases short and J 8 bases short, with 15 bases between. This CDR3 spans 14 amino acids. In nucleotides, the CDR3 is TGCGCCAGCAGCCAGGGACATCTCCCGGAAAAACTGTTTTTT. Amino acids: CASSQGHLPEKLFF.

This chain joins TRBV7-2 and TRBJ1-4; weak D call: TRBD1 (6 bases). The CDR3 runs to 14 residues. Trimming took off 1 base at V and 3 bases at J, with 6 bases between the two ends. The germline CDR1 and CDR2 sequences are SGHTA and FQGNSA. In DNA form, the CDR3 reads TGTGCCAGCAGCTTAGACAGGGCTAATGAAAAACTGTTTTTT. Amino acid sequence: CASSLDRANEKLFF. The entire variable domain, with the rest obtained from reference TRBV7-2 and TRBJ1-4, is as follows: GAGVSQSPSNKVTEKGKDVELRCDPISGHTALYWYRQSLGQGLEFLIYFQGNSAPDKSGLPSDRFSAERTGGSVSTLTIQRTQQEDSAVYLCASSLDRANEKLFFGSGTQLSVL.

The genes are TRBV15 and TRBJ2-3; tentatively, D is TRBD1 or TRBD2 (5 bases each). Trimming stripped 3 bases from V and 4 bases from J, with 17 bases between. The CDR3 spans 16 residues. Looked up from germline, CDR1 is LNHNV and CDR2 is YYDKDF (reference sequence). The CDR3 nucleotides read TGTGCCACCAGCAGCTCCAGGGAGTTTCCCCCAGATACGCAGTATTTT. It specifies CATSSSREFPPDTQYF.